The 20 T cell receptor beta chains in this list originate from one sample, sequenced in a study of PD-1 blockade in classical Hodgkin lymphoma. The time point was: cycle 4 day 1 (C4D1), after 5 to 7 weeks of nivolumab. Each and every patient relapsed after autologous stem cell transplantation, and patients got differing brentuximab vedotin exposure. CD4+ T cells were purified from thawed PBMCs by negative selection. Clones were read by immunoSEQ multiplex PCR, and TCRdb kept only the in-frame ones, dropping some. The sample records around 26,000 clones, around 80% being singletons. The sequenced sample was CD4+ T cells from blood, obtained before the fourth cycle of nivolumab. These receptor sequences come from a human donor with classical Hodgkin lymphoma.

The chain links TRBV15 to TRBJ2-2; TRBD2 agrees at 9 bases. Germline assignment: CDR1 LNHNV and CDR2 YYDKDF (reference sequence). The trim removed 0 bases at V and 4 bases at J, leaving 9 bases unmatched. This CDR3 has 18 residues. CDR3 in amino acids: CATSRDGRGGHGTGELFF. The DNA of the CDR3 is TGTGCCACCAGCAGAGATGGGCGGGGGGGACACGGCACCGGGGAGCTGTTTTTT.

The V call is TRBV18, the J call TRBJ2-5, with a possible D match to TRBD2 (6 bases). CDR3 size: 12 residues. Trimming removed 4 bases at V and 3 bases at J, with 6 bases between. Germline lookup yields CDR1 KGHSH and CDR2 LQKENI. CDR3 region: CASSRGEETQYF. As DNA, the CDR3 is TGTGCCAGCTCACGGGGGGAAGAGACCCAGTACTTC.

In DNA, the CDR3 is TGCAGCGTTGACCGGGACAGGCCCTCTTATGGCTACACCTTC. Amino acids: CSVDRDRPSYGYTF. The gene calls are TRBV29-1 and TRBJ1-2; 8 bases align to TRBD1. The J segment lost 5 bases and the V segment lost 3 bases, leaving 8 bases of the junction unmatched. CDR3 length: 14 amino acids. Germline assignment: CDR1 SQVTM and CDR2 ANQGSEA.

In this sample, this clone turned up a few times. V is TRBV2 and J is TRBJ1-5; D not certain. Looked up from germline, CDR1 is SNHLY and CDR2 is FYNNEI. This CDR3 region has 11 residues. Trimming shortened V by 5 bases and J by 7 bases, and 6 bases separated the two germline ends. Here the CDR3 reads CASSPGQPQHF. The CDR3 nucleotides are TGTGCCAGCAGTCCCGGGCAGCCCCAGCATTTT.

The chain uses TRBV4-3 and TRBJ1-4; 10 bases fit TRBD1. Per the germline V gene, CDR1 is LGHNA and CDR2 is YSLEER. J gave up 10 bases and V 0 bases, and 8 bases lay outside the gene matches. The CDR3 loop spans 16 amino acids. CDR3 DNA: TGCGCCAGCAGCCAAGAGGCCGGGACAGGGGTTGGAAAACTGTTTTTT. It encodes CASSQEAGTGVGKLFF.

The rearrangement links TRBV18 to TRBJ2-5; 8 nucleotides match TRBD1. V shed 7 bases and J 4 bases; nucleotides not matched to a gene: 5. Germline values: CDR1 KGHSH, CDR2 LQKENI. There are 13 residues in the CDR3. This chain's CDR3 is CASFQGAGETQYF. As DNA, the CDR3 is TGTGCCAGCTTCCAGGGGGCTGGAGAGACCCAGTACTTC.

This chain links TRBV27 with TRBJ2-5; D tentatively fits TRBD1 or TRBD2 (5 bases each). V dropped 9 bases and J dropped 2 bases, with 16 bases sitting between them. Germline assignment: CDR1 MNHEY and CDR2 SMNVEV (reference sequence). The CDR3 runs 14 residues. The CDR3 protein is CASKVTAVQETQYF. As DNA, the CDR3 is TGTGCCAGTAAAGTGACAGCGGTTCAAGAGACCCAGTACTTC.

V and J are TRBV15 and TRBJ1-6, with 9 bases fitting TRBD1. V shed 0 bases, J shed 10 bases, and the junction held 4 bases outside the gene matches. The CDR3 runs to 15 residues. The germline V gene encodes CDR1 LNHNV and CDR2 YYDKDF (reference sequence). The CDR3 protein is CATSRDRDRVSPLHF. Here the CDR3 DNA reads TGTGCCACCAGCAGAGATCGGGACAGGGTGTCACCCCTCCACTTT.

The chain is built from TRBV29-1 and TRBJ2-1; TRBD1 matches at 8 bases. Trimming took 7 bases from V and 9 from J; bases not matched to a gene: 11. Germline V lookup: CDR1 SQVTM, CDR2 ANQGSEA. The CDR3 is 13 residues long. The CDR3 reads CSGAGQGGSEQFF. DNA for the CDR3: TGCAGCGGTGCCGGACAGGGAGGAAGTGAGCAGTTCTTC.

The chain uses TRBV15 and TRBJ1-4; 9 positions match TRBD1. CDR3 length equals 15 residues. V gave up 0 bases and J gave up 8 bases; unmatched junction bases: 4. Germline assignment: CDR1 LNHNV and CDR2 YYDKDF (reference sequence). The CDR3 loop reads CATSREGTGLEKLFF. The CDR3 coding sequence is TGTGCCACCAGCAGAGAGGGGACAGGGCTGGAAAAACTGTTTTTT. Based on the CDR3 plus reference TRBV15 and TRBJ1-4, the full variable domain is DAMVIQNPRYQVTQFGKPVTLSCSQTLNHNVMYWYQQKSSQAPKLLFHYYDKDFNNEADTPDNFQSRRPNTSFCFLDIRSPGLGDTAMYLCATSREGTGLEKLFFGSGTQLSVL.

The chain has TRBV7-3 and TRBJ2-2; TRBD2 might be the D (5 bases). Per the germline V gene, CDR1 is SGHTA and CDR2 is FQGTGA. The CDR3 covers 16 residues. V dropped 0 bases and J dropped 4 bases, with 12 bases sitting between them. Here the CDR3 reads CASSLTGSLSTGELFF. The CDR3 region has the DNA TGTGCCAGCAGCTTAACGGGGAGTCTTTCCACCGGGGAGCTGTTTTTT.

This clone was counted only a few times. The rearrangement joins TRBV7-9 to TRBJ2-5; the D is unclear. Per germline, CDR1 SEHNR and CDR2 FQNEAQ (reference sequence). V dropped 4 bases and J dropped 2 bases, with 11 bases sitting between them. The CDR3 runs to 14 residues. CDR3 DNA sequence: TGTGCCAGCAGCTCTCACCAAATTCAAGAGACCCAGTACTTC. Translation gives CASSSHQIQETQYF.

The chain uses TRBV6-5 and TRBJ1-4, with D unclear. The CDR3 loop spans 13 amino acids. V dropped 6 bases and J dropped 11 bases, with 16 bases sitting between them. The germline V gene encodes CDR1 MNHEY and CDR2 SVGAGI. CDR3 coding DNA: TGTGCCAGCAGCCCACTCCTCCAGATTAAACTGTTTTTT. Its protein is CASSPLLQIKLFF.

The V gene is TRBV11-1, the J gene TRBJ2-1; 7 bases are shared with TRBD2. V lost 4 bases, J lost 5 bases, and 14 bases stayed unmatched. This CDR3 has 17 residues. Germline V lookup: CDR1 SGHAT, CDR2 FQDESV (reference sequence). The CDR3 sequence is CASSSPRLAVFDNEQFF. CDR3 sequence (DNA): TGTGCCAGCAGCTCCCCTCGCCTAGCGGTTTTTGACAATGAGCAGTTCTTC.

The chain has TRBV7-2 and TRBJ2-3, with D possibly being TRBD2 (5 bases). The CDR3 length is 17 residues. Germline loops: CDR1 SGHTA, CDR2 FQGNSA. Between the trimmed V and J ends, which lost 1 base and 1 base, there was a span of 15 bases. DNA of the CDR3: TGTGCCAGCAGCTTAGGCATCGGGGTTGGGGGCACAGATACGCAGTATTTT. Translated: CASSLGIGVGGTDTQYF.

This clone was observed a single time. This chain links TRBV7-2 with TRBJ1-3; tentative D call: TRBD1 (5 bases). The CDR3 is made up of 15 amino acids. The germline CDR1 and CDR2 sequences are SGHTA and FQGNSA. V lost 5 bases and J lost 0, with 11 bases in between. The CDR3 DNA sequence: TGTGCCAGCAGCGACAGTATATCCTCTGGAAACACCATATATTTT. Translated, it gives CASSDSISSGNTIYF. Full variable domain (outside the CDR3, taken from reference TRBV7-2 and TRBJ1-3): GAGVSQSPSNKVTEKGKDVELRCDPISGHTALYWYRQSLGQGLEFLIYFQGNSAPDKSGLPSDRFSAERTGGSVSTLTIQRTQQEDSAVYLCASSDSISSGNTIYFGEGSWLTVV.

This clone was found a few times. This chain joins TRBV11-3 and TRBJ1-1; 7 nucleotides align to TRBD1. Germline CDR1 reads SGHNT; CDR2 reads YENEEA. The CDR3 totals 15 residues. The ends lost 2 bases at V and 5 bases at J; junction bases unmatched: 8. CDR3 in amino acids: CASSLSQGRRTEAFF. The CDR3 DNA sequence: TGTGCCAGCAGCTTATCACAGGGGAGGCGAACTGAAGCTTTCTTT. Together with reference TRBV11-3 and TRBJ1-1, the CDR3 gives the full variable domain: EAGVVQSPRYKIIEKKQPVAFWCNPISGHNTLYWYLQNLGQGPELLIRYENEEAVDDSQLPKDRFSAERLKGVDSTLKIQPAELGDSAVYLCASSLSQGRRTEAFFGQGTRLTVV.

This clone qualifies as large. The chain is built from TRBV19 and TRBJ1-2, with 7 bases aligning to TRBD1. The J segment lost 1 base and the V segment lost 5 bases, leaving 4 bases of the junction unmatched. This CDR3 comprises 14 residues. Germline V gene sequence: CDR1 LNHDA, CDR2 SQIVND (reference sequence). The DNA for the CDR3 is TGTGCCAGTAGTGGGGGGACAGATAACTATGGCTACACCTTC. Protein: CASSGGTDNYGYTF. Full variable domain (missing parts from reference TRBV19 and TRBJ1-2): DGGITQSPKYLFRKEGQNVTLSCEQNLNHDAMYWYRQDPGQGLRLIYYSQIVNDFQKGDIAEGYSVSREKKESFPLTVTSAQKNPTAFYLCASSGGTDNYGYTFGSGTRLTVV.

The V and J genes are TRBV5-1 and TRBJ1-6; 8 bases agree with TRBD1. Germline V gives CDR1 SGHRS, CDR2 YFSETQ. V was pared by 4 bases and J by 3 bases, with 6 bases of the junction left unmatched. The CDR3 extends over 16 amino acids. The DNA of the CDR3 is TGCGCCAGCAGCCCAGATGGACAGGGCTATAATTCACCCCTCCACTTT. It encodes CASSPDGQGYNSPLHF.

The CDR3: CASSLEKVADTQYF. CDR3 coding DNA: TGCGCCAGCAGCTTGGAAAAAGTGGCAGATACGCAGTATTTT. The rearrangement links TRBV5-1 to TRBJ2-3; D gene unclear. CDR3 length equals 14 residues. V lost 0 bases, J lost 4 bases, and 9 bases lay in between. Germline V gene sequence: CDR1 SGHRS, CDR2 YFSETQ. The variable domain in full, with the rest retrieved from reference TRBV5-1 and TRBJ2-3, is KAGVTQTPRYLIKTRGQQVTLSCSPISGHRSVSWYQQTPGQGLQFLFEYFSETQRNKGNFPGRFSGRQFSNSRSEMNVSTLELGDSALYLCASSLEKVADTQYFGPGTRLTVL.